One and the same sample provided the 28 T cell receptor beta chains below, sequenced in a study of T cell changes during pregnancy in multiple sclerosis. Data came from immunoSEQ multiplex PCR; TCRdb stores just in-frame clones and leaves some out. The table lists 50,000 to 65,000 clones, over 95% of them singletons. Sequencing used CD8+ T cells from peripheral blood mononuclear cells, obtained after pregnancy. The receptor set was obtained from a female donor with multiple sclerosis, enrolled in a pregnancy study.

The chain joins TRBV5-1 to TRBJ1-5; D ambiguous. Between the trimmed V and J ends, which lost 7 bases and 7 bases, there was a span of 12 bases. The CDR3 runs to 12 residues. CDR1 and CDR2 from the germline V gene are SGHRS and YFSETQ. In DNA, the CDR3 is TGCGCCAGCCCGGGGTCGCTCCAGCCCCAGCATTTT. Protein: CASPGSLQPQHF.

V gene TRBV4-3 combines with J gene TRBJ2-7; 10 nucleotides match TRBD2. Trimming removed 0 bases from V and 6 bases from J; junction bases left unmatched: 8. CDR3 length equals 16 residues. Germline V lookup: CDR1 LGHNA, CDR2 YSLEER. CDR3 sequence (DNA): TGCGCCAGCAGCCAAGATCTCCCGGGACTAGCGACCGAGCAGTACTTC. This encodes CASSQDLPGLATEQYF.

The J gene is TRBJ2-7, the V gene TRBV7-9; 8 nucleotides line up with TRBD1. Germline V gene lookup returns CDR1 SEHNR and CDR2 FQNEAQ (reference sequence). The CDR3 extends over 14 amino acids. J was trimmed by 5 bases and V by 4 bases; bases with no gene match: 7. CDR3 sequence (DNA): TGTGCCAGCAGCTCAGGAGACAGGGGCAACGAGCAGTACTTC. This codes for CASSSGDRGNEQYF.

The rearrangement links TRBV6-4 to TRBJ2-1, with D perhaps matching TRBD2 (6 bases). Germline V gene lookup returns CDR1 MRHNA and CDR2 SNTAGT. V lost 5 bases and J 4 bases, leaving 15 bases between the germline ends. The CDR3 runs 15 residues. This chain's CDR3 is CASSPSDYPYNEQFF. CDR3 coding DNA: TGTGCCAGCAGTCCTTCGGACTACCCTTACAATGAGCAGTTCTTC.

The chain carries TRBV9 and TRBJ2-3; TRBD1 agrees at 7 bases. V lost 3 bases and J lost 3; bases outside the gene matches: 7. The CDR3 is 15 amino acids. CDR1 is SGDLS and CDR2 is YYNGEE in the germline V gene. Here the CDR3 DNA reads TGTGCCAGCAGCGAGTGGGACAGAGGAACAGATACGCAGTATTTT. Encoded protein: CASSEWDRGTDTQYF. The complete variable domain, with remaining parts taken from reference TRBV9 and TRBJ2-3, reads DSGVTQTPKHLITATGQRVTLRCSPRSGDLSVYWYQQSLDQGLQFLIQYYNGEERAKGNILERFSAQQFPDLHSELNLSSLELGDSALYFCASSEWDRGTDTQYFGPGTRLTVL.

The chain uses TRBV19 and TRBJ2-7; the match to TRBD1 covers 8 bases. Germline V gene lookup returns CDR1 LNHDA and CDR2 SQIVND (reference sequence). Trimming removed 2 bases from V and 4 bases from J; junction bases left unmatched: 4. This CDR3 has 14 residues. CDR3 bases: TGTGCCAGTAGTATAACCCAGGGGGCTTACGAGCAGTACTTC. Protein: CASSITQGAYEQYF.

The J gene is TRBJ2-5, the V gene TRBV27; D is perhaps TRBD2 (6 bases). Trimming took 6 bases from V and 1 from J, leaving 15 bases between them. Germline V CDR1 and CDR2: MNHEY, SMNVEV (reference sequence). The CDR3 length is 15 residues. The CDR3 loop is CASSPPGRTQETQYF. CDR3 DNA sequence: TGTGCCAGCAGCCCCCCCGGGAGAACCCAAGAGACCCAGTACTTC.

The rearrangement uses TRBV29-1 and TRBJ2-2, with D possibly TRBD2 on 5 matching bases. The length of the CDR3 is 13 residues. In germline, CDR1 is SQVTM, CDR2 ANQGSEA. Trimming shortened V by 6 bases and J by 1 base, and 9 bases separated the two germline ends. The CDR3 DNA reads TGCAGCGTCCGAAGCGGGAACACCGGGGAGCTGTTTTTT. Translation: CSVRSGNTGELFF.

V usage is TRBV5-4 and J usage is TRBJ2-5; 9 bases fit TRBD1. Germline CDR1 reads SGHNT; CDR2 reads YYREEE (reference sequence). The CDR3 has 17 amino acids. V was pared by 5 bases and J by 3 bases, with 14 bases of the junction left unmatched. The CDR3 DNA is TGTGCCAGCAGGCCTTGGGGGGGGAGGACAGGGGAAGAGACCCAGTACTTC. Translation gives CASRPWGGRTGEETQYF.

The chain joins TRBV4-1 to TRBJ2-1, with D tentatively TRBD2 (6 bases). Trimming pared 0 bases from V and 4 bases from J, leaving 19 bases between. The CDR3 extends over 18 amino acids. Germline loops: CDR1 MGHRA, CDR2 YSYEKL. CDR3 region: CASSQESGDRVYYNEQFF. The CDR3 DNA follows: TGCGCCAGCAGCCAAGAATCGGGAGACCGCGTATATTACAATGAGCAGTTCTTC.

The chain joins TRBV27 to TRBJ1-2, with 7 positions matching TRBD1. This CDR3 contains 15 residues. The junction had 2 bases not matched to a gene; V was cut back by 0 bases and J by 1 base. The germline V gene has CDR1 MNHEY and CDR2 SMNVEV (reference sequence). This CDR3 reads CASSLSSGGNYGYTF. DNA for the CDR3: TGTGCCAGCAGTTTATCTTCAGGGGGTAACTATGGCTACACCTTC.

The V and J genes are TRBV5-4 and TRBJ2-5; D perhaps matches TRBD2 (6 bases). V shed 4 bases and J shed 3 bases, with 19 bases lying between them. CDR3 length equals 16 residues. Germline loops: CDR1 SGHNT, CDR2 YYREEE (reference sequence). CDR3 DNA: TGTGCCAGCAGCCCGAGAGGAGGGCCGGGGGAAGAGACCCAGTACTTC. Amino acids: CASSPRGGPGEETQYF.

The rearrangement joins TRBV28 to TRBJ2-1; the match to TRBD1 covers 7 bases. CDR1 MDHEN and CDR2 SYDVKM come from the germline V gene. Trimming took 5 bases from V and 4 from J; bases not matched to a gene: 11. This CDR3 region has 16 residues. CDR3 sequence: CASSTTGTEKYNEQFF. CDR3 in DNA: TGTGCCAGCAGTACGACCGGGACAGAGAAATACAATGAGCAGTTCTTC.

This sequence joins TRBV7-6 and TRBJ2-7, with a weak D call TRBD1 (5 bases). The CDR3 is 17 amino acids. Trimming took off 1 base at V and 2 bases at J, with 18 bases between the two ends. CDR1 and CDR2 from the germline V gene are SGHVS and FNYEAQ. In DNA, the CDR3 is TGTGCCAGCAGCTTAGGGACCTGGGGTCAGGGTCCCTACGAGCAGTACTTC. Its protein is CASSLGTWGQGPYEQYF. The full variable domain, rest sourced from reference TRBV7-6 and TRBJ2-7, is GAGVSQSPRYKVTKRGQDVALRCDPISGHVSLYWYRQALGQGPEFLTYFNYEAQQDKSGLPNDRFSAERPEGSISTLTIQRTEQRDSAMYRCASSLGTWGQGPYEQYFGPGTRLTVT.

The rearrangement links TRBV10-3 to TRBJ1-1; tentatively, D is TRBD1 (6 bases). CDR1 and CDR2 (germline): ENHRY, SYGVKD. The CDR3 has 15 amino acids. The germline V and J ends were trimmed by 0 bases and 4 bases, with 12 bases remaining between them. CDR3 residues: CAISESGGAGTEAFF. The CDR3 coding sequence is TGTGCCATCAGTGAGTCGGGGGGGGCAGGCACTGAAGCTTTCTTT.

The V gene is TRBV4-2, the J gene TRBJ2-1; 9 bases line up with TRBD1. CDR1 is LGHNA, CDR2 YNFKEQ, per germline. The V segment lost 0 bases and the J segment 4 bases; nucleotides outside the gene matches: 19. The CDR3 loop spans 21 amino acids. The CDR3: CASSQDVLVAPGTGTYNEQFF. The CDR3 DNA follows: TGTGCCAGCAGCCAAGATGTTCTGGTGGCCCCCGGGACAGGGACGTACAATGAGCAGTTCTTC.

This clone was picked up one time. A read error may produce the germline difference seen at one junction end. This chain connects TRBV7-7 to TRBJ2-3, with 11 bases that match TRBD2. The CDR3 spans 15 residues. CDR1 is SSHAT, CDR2 FNYEAQ, per germline (reference sequence). CDR3 protein: CASSPGLAGLDTQYF. The CDR3 DNA follows: TGTGCTAGCAGCCCCGGACTAGCGGGTTTAGATACGCAGTATTTT.

This chain joins TRBV23-1 and TRBJ2-5; D gene uncertain. TRBV23-1 is assigned to the ORF class and has an uncertain function. The CDR3 totals 16 residues. Trimming left V 0 bases short and J 3 bases short, with 14 bases between. CDR3 loop: CASSQSSVRPKETQYF. The CDR3 DNA follows: TGCGCCAGCAGTCAATCATCGGTCAGGCCTAAAGAGACCCAGTACTTC.

This clone was recorded once. The chain recombines TRBV29-1 with TRBJ1-1, with D perhaps TRBD1 (5 bases). In germline, CDR1 is SQVTM, CDR2 ANQGSEA. Between the trimmed V and J ends, which lost 7 bases and 3 bases, there was a span of 12 bases. This CDR3 region has 12 residues. CDR3 residues: CSADTGYTEAFF. The CDR3 DNA is TGCAGCGCGGACACAGGATACACTGAAGCTTTCTTT.

The chain combines TRBV27 with TRBJ2-7, with D possibly being TRBD1 (5 bases). With 5 bases removed from V and 4 bases from J, the gap between germline ends came to 15 bases. The CDR3 loop spans 14 amino acids. From germline, CDR1 is MNHEY and CDR2 SMNVEV (reference sequence). The CDR3 DNA follows: TGTGCCAGCAGTCCGGACATTCGAGGTTACGAGCAGTACTTC. It encodes CASSPDIRGYEQYF.

The V call is TRBV25-1, the J call TRBJ1-1; D might be TRBD1 (5 bases). Trimming pared 8 bases from V and 4 bases from J, leaving 14 bases between. This CDR3 comprises 13 residues. Germline CDR1 reads MGHDK; CDR2 reads SYGVNS. The CDR3 nucleotides read TGTGCCAGCGGCCTAACCGGGGGCACTGAAGCTTTCTTT. Protein sequence: CASGLTGGTEAFF. Drawing the rest from reference TRBV25-1 and TRBJ1-1, the complete variable domain is EADIYQTPRYLVIGTGKKITLECSQTMGHDKMYWYQQDPGMELHLIHYSYGVNSTEKGDLSSESTVSRIRTEHFPLTLESARPSHTSQYLCASGLTGGTEAFFGQGTRLTVV.

Comments on this clone: The junction shows a germline mismatch at one end, possibly a read error. The gene calls are TRBV9 and TRBJ2-1; 13 nucleotides agree with TRBD2. CDR1 is SGDLS, CDR2 YYNGEE, per germline. The CDR3 runs 14 residues. CDR3 sequence: CASSAPFGTSGTVF. The CDR3 bases are TGTGCCAGCAGCGCTCCGTTCGGGACTAGCGGGACAGTCTTC.

This clone was counted once. The V and J genes are TRBV19 and TRBJ2-7, with 9 bases aligning to TRBD1. With 5 bases clipped from V and 6 bases from J, the junction kept 5 bases outside the gene matches. Germline CDR1 and CDR2: LNHDA and SQIVND (reference sequence). CDR3 size: 13 residues. CDR3 sequence reads: CASSFGTGTEQYF. CDR3 DNA: TGTGCCAGTAGTTTCGGGACAGGGACCGAGCAGTACTTC.

The chain recombines TRBV15 with TRBJ1-5; D call uncertain. The CDR3 totals 16 residues. V was pared by 4 bases and J by 6 bases, with 19 bases between. CDR1 and CDR2 (germline): LNHNV, YYDKDF (reference sequence). CDR3 protein: CATSNPPPLESQPQHF. The CDR3 DNA reads as TGTGCCACCAGCAATCCCCCACCCCTCGAGAGTCAGCCCCAGCATTTT.

This clone came up a few times. The V gene is TRBV18, the J gene TRBJ2-3; D is unclear. The ends were cut back, 3 bases at V and 1 base at J, with 11 bases in the middle. The CDR3 is 15 residues long. CDR1 and CDR2 (germline): KGHSH, LQKENI. This CDR3 reads CASSPLDTGTDTQYF. In DNA, the CDR3 is TGTGCCAGCTCACCCCTTGACACGGGCACAGATACGCAGTATTTT.

The V call is TRBV29-1, the J call TRBJ2-1; 13 bases are shared with TRBD2. The ends lost 4 bases at V and 1 base at J; junction bases unmatched: 7. Germline V gives CDR1 SQVTM, CDR2 ANQGSEA. The CDR3 extends over 17 amino acids. CDR3 in amino acids: CSVVGTSGALSYNEQFF. In DNA, the CDR3 is TGCAGCGTTGTCGGGACTAGCGGGGCCCTTTCCTACAATGAGCAGTTCTTC.

This clone was found once. This CDR3 reads CAISGGIGEDGSYEQYF. For the CDR3, the DNA is TGTGCCATCAGTGGGGGGATTGGGGAGGACGGATCCTACGAGCAGTACTTC. The rearrangement links TRBV10-3 to TRBJ2-7; D perhaps matches TRBD2 (6 bases). CDR1 and CDR2 from the germline V gene are ENHRY and SYGVKD. V was pared by 4 bases and J by 1 base, with 20 bases between. This CDR3 is 17 amino acids long.

Notes on this clone: Germline is not matched at one junction end, which may reflect a read error. The chain uses TRBV10-3 and TRBJ2-7; 12 bases map to TRBD2. The CDR3 has 13 residues. Germline values: CDR1 ENHRY, CDR2 SYGVKD. DNA of the CDR3: TGTGCCATCAGTGAGTCGGGTCCGGGACTAGCGGGCTTC. Protein product: CAISESGPGLAGF.